This T cell receptor (beta chain) was documented in a study of blood T cell repertoires in COVID-19. Across the whole study: Acute-phase and convalescent COVID-19 samples originated in the United States, Italy and Spain. PBMCs, B-cell-depleted T cells, or T cells provided the cDNA or gDNA that made up the material.

As processed by the authors: Estimates of nucleated cell counts were drawn from the amplification of reference gene primers. The repertoire was sequenced with immunoSEQ multiplex PCR; TCRdb's copy has only in-frame clones and lacks some. From that table come the V and J calls and clone size; the DNA was used to work out D and trimming. Of some 110,000 clones detected, about 90% appear once; the ten largest clones hold 7% to 9%. Deletions cut 0 bases from V and 5 bases from J, with 11 bases between. Germline loops: CDR1 LGHNT, CDR2 FRNRAP. CDR3 length: 15 amino acids. The source material was peripheral blood. The chain couples TRBV12-5 to TRBJ1-5; TRBD1 might be the D (5 bases). The receptor was derived from a human donor in a cohort sampled during active COVID-19. The CDR3 coding sequence is TGTGCTAGTGGTTTGGTACAAGGGGTTGATCAGCCCCAGCATTTT. Encoded protein: CASGLVQGVDQPQHF.